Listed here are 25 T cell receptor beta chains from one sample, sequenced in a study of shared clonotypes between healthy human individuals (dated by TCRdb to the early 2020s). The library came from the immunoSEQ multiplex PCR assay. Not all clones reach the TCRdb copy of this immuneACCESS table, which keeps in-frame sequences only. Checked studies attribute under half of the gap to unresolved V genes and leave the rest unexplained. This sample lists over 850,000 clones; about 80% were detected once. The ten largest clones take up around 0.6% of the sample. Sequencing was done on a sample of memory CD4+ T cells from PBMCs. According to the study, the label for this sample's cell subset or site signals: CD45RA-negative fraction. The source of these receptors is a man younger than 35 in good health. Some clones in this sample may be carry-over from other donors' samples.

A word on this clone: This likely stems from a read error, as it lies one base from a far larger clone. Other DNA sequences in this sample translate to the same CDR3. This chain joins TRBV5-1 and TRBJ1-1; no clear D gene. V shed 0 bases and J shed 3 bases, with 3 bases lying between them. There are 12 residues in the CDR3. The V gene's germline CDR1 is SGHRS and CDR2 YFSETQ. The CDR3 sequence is CASSLGHTEAFF. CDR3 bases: TGCGCCAGCAGCTTGGGTCACACTGAAGCTTTCTTT. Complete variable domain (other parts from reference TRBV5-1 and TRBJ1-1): KAGVTQTPRYLIKTRGQQVTLSCSPISGHRSVSWYQQTPGQGLQFLFEYFSETQRNKGNFPGRFSGRQFSNSRSEMNVSTLELGDSALYLCASSLGHTEAFFGQGTRLTVV.

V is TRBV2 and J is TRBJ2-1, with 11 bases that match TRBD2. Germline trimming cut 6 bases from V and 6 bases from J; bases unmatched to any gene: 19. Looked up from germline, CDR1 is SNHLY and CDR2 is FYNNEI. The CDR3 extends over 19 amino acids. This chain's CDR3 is CASSQRGQQLAGVGNEQFF. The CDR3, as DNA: TGTGCCAGCAGCCAGAGGGGACAACAACTAGCGGGAGTCGGCAATGAGCAGTTCTTC.

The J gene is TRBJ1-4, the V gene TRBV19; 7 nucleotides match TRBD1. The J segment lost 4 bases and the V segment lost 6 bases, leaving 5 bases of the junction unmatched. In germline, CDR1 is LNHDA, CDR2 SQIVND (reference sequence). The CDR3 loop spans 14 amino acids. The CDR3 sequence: CASRRDRFNEKLFF. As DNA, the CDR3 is TGTGCCAGTAGAAGGGACAGATTTAATGAAAAACTGTTTTTT. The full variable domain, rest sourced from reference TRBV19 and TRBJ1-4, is DGGITQSPKYLFRKEGQNVTLSCEQNLNHDAMYWYRQDPGQGLRLIYYSQIVNDFQKGDIAEGYSVSREKKESFPLTVTSAQKNPTAFYLCASRRDRFNEKLFFGSGTQLSVL.

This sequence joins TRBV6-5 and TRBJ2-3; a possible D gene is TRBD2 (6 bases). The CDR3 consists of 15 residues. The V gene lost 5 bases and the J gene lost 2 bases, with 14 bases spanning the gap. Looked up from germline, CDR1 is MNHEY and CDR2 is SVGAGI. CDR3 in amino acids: CASSPQEGYTDTQYF. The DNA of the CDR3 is TGTGCCAGCAGTCCACAGGAGGGTTACACAGATACGCAGTATTTT.

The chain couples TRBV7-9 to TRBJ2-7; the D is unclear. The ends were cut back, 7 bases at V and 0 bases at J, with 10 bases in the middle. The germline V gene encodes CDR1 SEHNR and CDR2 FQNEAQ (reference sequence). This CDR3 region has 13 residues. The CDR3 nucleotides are TGTGCCAGCACCCCGGTCGGCTCCTACGAGCAGTACTTC. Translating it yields CASTPVGSYEQYF.

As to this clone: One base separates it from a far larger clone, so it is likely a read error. CDR3 in amino acids: CAWSTRSGQPQRF. CDR3 nucleotide sequence: TGTGCCTGGAGTACGAGGTCGGGGCAGCCCCAGCGTTTT. The gene calls are TRBV30 and TRBJ1-5, with a possible D match to TRBD1 (5 bases). In germline, CDR1 is GTSNPN, CDR2 SVGIG (reference sequence). The CDR3 consists of 13 residues.

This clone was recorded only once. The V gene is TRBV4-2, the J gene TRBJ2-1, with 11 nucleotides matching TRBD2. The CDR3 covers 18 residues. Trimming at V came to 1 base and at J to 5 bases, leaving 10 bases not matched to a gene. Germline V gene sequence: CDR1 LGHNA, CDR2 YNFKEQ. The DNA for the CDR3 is TGTGCCAGCAGCCAAGTAACTTTAGCGGGAGGGCAAAACAATGAGCAGTTCTTC. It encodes CASSQVTLAGGQNNEQFF.

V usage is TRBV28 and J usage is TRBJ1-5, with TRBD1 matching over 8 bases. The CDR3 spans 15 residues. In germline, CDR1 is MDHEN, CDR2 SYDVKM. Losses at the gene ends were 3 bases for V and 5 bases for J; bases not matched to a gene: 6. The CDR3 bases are TGTGCCAGCAGTTTGTCAGGGGGCGGTTATCAGCCCCAGCATTTT. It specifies CASSLSGGGYQPQHF.

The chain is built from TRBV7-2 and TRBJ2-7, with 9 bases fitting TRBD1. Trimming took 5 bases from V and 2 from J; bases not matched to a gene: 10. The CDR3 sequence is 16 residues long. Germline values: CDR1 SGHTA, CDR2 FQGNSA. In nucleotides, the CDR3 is TGTGCCAGCAGCCCGGGACAGGGAAGGGCCCCCTACGAGCAGTACTTC. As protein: CASSPGQGRAPYEQYF.

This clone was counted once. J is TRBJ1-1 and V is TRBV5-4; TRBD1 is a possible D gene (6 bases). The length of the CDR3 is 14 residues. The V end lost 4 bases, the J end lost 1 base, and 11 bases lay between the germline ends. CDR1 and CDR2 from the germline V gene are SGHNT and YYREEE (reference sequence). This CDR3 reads CASSPRGRNTEAFF. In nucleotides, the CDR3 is TGTGCCAGCAGCCCCAGGGGTAGGAACACTGAAGCTTTCTTT.

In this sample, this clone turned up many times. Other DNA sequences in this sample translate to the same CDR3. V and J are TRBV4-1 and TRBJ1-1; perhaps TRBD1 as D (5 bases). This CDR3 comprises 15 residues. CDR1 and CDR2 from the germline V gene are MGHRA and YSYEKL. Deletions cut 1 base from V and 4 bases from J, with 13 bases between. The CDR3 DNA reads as TGCGCCAGCAGCCAAGTTGGCGGGGCAAGCACTGAAGCTTTCTTT. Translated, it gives CASSQVGGASTEAFF.

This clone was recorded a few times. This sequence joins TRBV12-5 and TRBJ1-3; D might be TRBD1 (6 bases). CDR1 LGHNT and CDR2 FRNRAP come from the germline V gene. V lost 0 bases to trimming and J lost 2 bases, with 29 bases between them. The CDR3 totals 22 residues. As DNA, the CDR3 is TGTGCTAGTGGTTTGGTTCTGGGGACAATCTCAGACCCGGATAGAACTGGAAACACCATATATTTT. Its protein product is CASGLVLGTISDPDRTGNTIYF. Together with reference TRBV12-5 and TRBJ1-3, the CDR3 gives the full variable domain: DARVTQTPRHKVTEMGQEVTMRCQPILGHNTVFWYRQTMMQGLELLAYFRNRAPLDDSGMPKDRFSAEMPDATLATLKIQPSEPRDSAVYFCASGLVLGTISDPDRTGNTIYFGEGSWLTVV.

CDR3 in DNA: TGTGCCAGCAGTCTGACACTAGGACCCCTCGCCAATGAGCAGTTCTTC. Amino acid sequence: CASSLTLGPLANEQFF. The chain employs TRBV28 and TRBJ2-1, with D possibly TRBD2 on 5 matching bases. The V end was cut by 5 bases, the J end by 6 bases, with 20 bases between. Germline V gene lookup returns CDR1 MDHEN and CDR2 SYDVKM. The length of the CDR3 is 16 residues.

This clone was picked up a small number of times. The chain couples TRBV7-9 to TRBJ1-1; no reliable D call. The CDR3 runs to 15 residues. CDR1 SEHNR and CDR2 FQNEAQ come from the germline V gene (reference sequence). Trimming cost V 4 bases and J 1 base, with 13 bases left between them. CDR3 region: CASSSGSIQNTEAFF. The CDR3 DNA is TGTGCCAGCAGCTCCGGGTCGATACAGAACACTGAAGCTTTCTTT.

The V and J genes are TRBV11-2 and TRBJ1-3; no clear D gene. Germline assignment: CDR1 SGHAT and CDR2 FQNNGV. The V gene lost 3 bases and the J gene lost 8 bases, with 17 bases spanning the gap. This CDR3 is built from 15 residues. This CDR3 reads CASSLVGGGFDTIYF. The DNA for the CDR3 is TGTGCCAGCAGCTTGGTGGGCGGCGGGTTTGACACCATATATTTT. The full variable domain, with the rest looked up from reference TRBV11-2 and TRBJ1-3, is EAGVAQSPRYKIIEKRQSVAFWCNPISGHATLYWYQQILGQGPKLLIQFQNNGVVDDSQLPKDRFSAERLKGVDSTLKIQPAKLEDSAVYLCASSLVGGGFDTIYFGEGSWLTVV.

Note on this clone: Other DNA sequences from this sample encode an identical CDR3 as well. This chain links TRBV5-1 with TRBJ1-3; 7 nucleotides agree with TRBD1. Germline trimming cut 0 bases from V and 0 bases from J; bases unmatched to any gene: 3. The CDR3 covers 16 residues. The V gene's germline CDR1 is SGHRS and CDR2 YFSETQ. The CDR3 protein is CASSLEGQSSGNTIYF. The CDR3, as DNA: TGCGCCAGCAGCTTGGAGGGACAGTCCTCTGGAAACACCATATATTTT. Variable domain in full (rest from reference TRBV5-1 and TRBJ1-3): KAGVTQTPRYLIKTRGQQVTLSCSPISGHRSVSWYQQTPGQGLQFLFEYFSETQRNKGNFPGRFSGRQFSNSRSEMNVSTLELGDSALYLCASSLEGQSSGNTIYFGEGSWLTVV.

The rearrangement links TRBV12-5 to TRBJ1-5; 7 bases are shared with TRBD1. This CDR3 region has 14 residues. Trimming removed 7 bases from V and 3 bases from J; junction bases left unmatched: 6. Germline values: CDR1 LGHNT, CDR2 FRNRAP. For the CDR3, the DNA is TGTGCTAGTGCCCCTGGACAGGCCAATCAGCCCCAGCATTTT. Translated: CASAPGQANQPQHF.

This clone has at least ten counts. CDR3 sequence: CAWSSPERWGTQYF. CDR3 sequence (DNA): TGTGCCTGGAGTTCCCCCGAGCGTTGGGGGACCCAGTACTTC. The chain links TRBV30 to TRBJ2-5; D is ambiguous. Germline V gives CDR1 GTSNPN, CDR2 SVGIG (reference sequence). The CDR3 is 14 amino acids. V was cut by 2 bases and J by 7 bases, with 17 bases left in between.

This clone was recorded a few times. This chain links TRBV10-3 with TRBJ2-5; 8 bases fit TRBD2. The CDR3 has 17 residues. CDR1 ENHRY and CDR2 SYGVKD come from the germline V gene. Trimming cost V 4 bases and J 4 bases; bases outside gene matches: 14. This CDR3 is CAISGRPSGRVGETQYF. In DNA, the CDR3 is TGTGCCATCAGTGGAAGACCCAGCGGGAGAGTAGGAGAGACCCAGTACTTC.

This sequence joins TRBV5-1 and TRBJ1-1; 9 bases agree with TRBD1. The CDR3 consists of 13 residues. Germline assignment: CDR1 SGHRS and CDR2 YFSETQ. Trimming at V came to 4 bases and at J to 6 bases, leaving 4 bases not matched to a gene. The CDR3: CASSRGQGSEAFF. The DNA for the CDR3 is TGCGCCAGCAGCCGGGGACAGGGCTCTGAAGCTTTCTTT.

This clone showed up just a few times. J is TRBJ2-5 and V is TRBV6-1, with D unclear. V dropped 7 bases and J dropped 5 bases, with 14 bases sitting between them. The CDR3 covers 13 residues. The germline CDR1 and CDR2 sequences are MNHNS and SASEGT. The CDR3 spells CASTRVGLETQYF. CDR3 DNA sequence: TGTGCCAGCACTAGGGTAGGATTGGAGACCCAGTACTTC.

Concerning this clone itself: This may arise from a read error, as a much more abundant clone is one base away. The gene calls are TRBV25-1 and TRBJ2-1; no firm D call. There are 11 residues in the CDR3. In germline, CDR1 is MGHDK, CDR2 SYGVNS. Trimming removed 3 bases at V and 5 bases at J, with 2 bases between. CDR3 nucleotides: TGTGCCAGCAGTGATCACAATGAGCAGTTCTTC. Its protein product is CASSDHNEQFF.

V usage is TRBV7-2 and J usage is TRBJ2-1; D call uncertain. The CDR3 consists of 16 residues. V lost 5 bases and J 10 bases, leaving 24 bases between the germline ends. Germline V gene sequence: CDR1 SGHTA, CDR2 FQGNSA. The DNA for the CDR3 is TGTGCCAGCAGCAACCCCTGGCCCCGGGCGGTAAGGGAGCAGTTCTTC. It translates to CASSNPWPRAVREQFF.

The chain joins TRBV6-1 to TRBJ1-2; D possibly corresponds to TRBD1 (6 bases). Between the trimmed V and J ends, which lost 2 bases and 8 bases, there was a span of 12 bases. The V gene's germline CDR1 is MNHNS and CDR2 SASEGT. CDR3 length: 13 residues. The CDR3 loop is CASSELGAGGYTF. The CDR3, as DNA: TGTGCCAGCAGTGAATTGGGGGCGGGCGGCTACACCTTC.

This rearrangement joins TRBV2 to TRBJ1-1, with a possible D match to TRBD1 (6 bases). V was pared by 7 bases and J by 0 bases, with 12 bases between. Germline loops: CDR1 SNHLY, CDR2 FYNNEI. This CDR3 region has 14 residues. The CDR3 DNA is TGTGCCAGCACCGGACAGATCATGAACACTGAAGCTTTCTTT. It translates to CASTGQIMNTEAFF.